These T cell receptor beta chains were read from a single sample in a study of T cell repertoires in cytomegalovirus infection. TCRdb analysed the reads with MiXCR anew, one entry per CDR3 protein. The sample holds roughly 280,000 distinct CDR3 sequences, 9.1% seen once. The sequenced sample consisted of PBMCs. All receptors derive from a human donor in good health (CMV status not recorded). Some clones in this sample may be carry-over from other donors' samples. CDR3s include the opening cysteine and the closing phenylalanine or tryptophan. A D gene is named only where the DNA matches it firmly. Clone size is stated in some rows and not others, as once, few, many or a class when expanded.

j_call | cdr3_length | clone_size | v_call | d_call | cdr3_aa | cdr3_nt
TRBJ2-7 | 14 | many | TRBV6-2/TRBV6-3 | . | CASRLREVSYEQYF | TGTGCCAGCAGGCTGAGGGAGGTCTCCTACGAGCAGTACTTC
TRBJ2-7 | 15 | many | TRBV11-2 | TRBD1 | CASSRYRDSTYEQYF | TGTGCCAGCAGCCGCTACCGGGACAGCACCTACGAGCAGTACTTC
TRBJ2-3 | 16 | many | TRBV7-7 | . | CASSGISGSGADTQYF | TGTGCTAGCAGCGGCATTAGCGGCTCAGGGGCAGATACGCAGTATTTT
TRBJ1-5 | 13 | . | TRBV5-1 | . | CASSPEGDQPQHF | TGCGCCAGCAGCCCGGAAGGGGATCAGCCCCAGCATTTT
TRBJ2-1 | 13 | many | TRBV9 | . | CASSVGLDNEQFF | TGTGCCAGCAGCGTAGGACTCGACAATGAGCAGTTCTTC
TRBJ1-4 | 14 | many | TRBV19 | . | CASSIGQSNEKLFF | TGTGCCAGTAGTATAGGACAGAGTAATGAAAAACTGTTTTTT
TRBJ1-2 | 14 | many | TRBV7-2 | . | CASSLIAANYGYTF | TGTGCCAGCAGCTTAATCGCGGCTAACTATGGCTACACCTTC
TRBJ2-7 | 13 | . | TRBV14 | . | CASSQGRVGEQYF | TGTGCCAGCAGCCAGGGTAGGGTCGGGGAGCAGTACTTC
TRBJ2-3 | 13 | many | TRBV7-2 | . | CASSRDRTDTQYF | TGTGCCAGCAGTCGGGACCGCACAGATACGCAGTATTTT
TRBJ1-6 | 16 | many | TRBV7-2 | . | CASSFDFSSYNSPLHF | TGTGCCAGCAGCTTTGATTTCAGCTCCTATAATTCACCCCTCCACTTT
TRBJ1-5 | 14 | many | TRBV25-1 | . | CASSEHGQNQPQHF | TGTGCCAGCAGTGAACACGGACAGAATCAGCCCCAGCATTTT
TRBJ1-1 | 14 | many | TRBV28 | . | CASSEVTVNTEAFF | TGTGCCAGCAGCGAAGTAACAGTGAACACTGAAGCTTTCTTT
TRBJ1-5 | 13 | many | TRBV5-1 | . | CASSLHSDQPQHF | TGCGCCAGCAGCTTGCATTCGGATCAGCCCCAGCATTTT
TRBJ2-5 | 15 | . | TRBV7-2 | TRBD2 | CASSLLAGVSETQYF | TGTGCCAGCAGCTTACTAGCGGGAGTTTCGGAGACCCAGTACTTC
TRBJ1-5 | 17 | many | TRBV5-6 | . | CASSHSPLSDGNQPQHF | TGTGCCAGCAGCCACTCGCCTCTTTCGGACGGCAATCAGCCCCAGCATTTT
TRBJ1-4 | 14 | many | TRBV20-1 | . | CSATDRRYNEKLFF | TGCAGTGCTACAGACAGGCGCTATAATGAAAAACTGTTTTTT
TRBJ2-5 | 14 | . | TRBV6-1 | TRBD2 | CASSPTSAKETQYF | TGTGCCAGCAGCCCGACTAGCGCGAAAGAGACCCAGTACTTC
TRBJ2-1 | 16 | . | TRBV7-2 | . | CASSSQGTRPSNEQFF | TGTGCCAGCAGCTCACAGGGGACTAGACCATCAAATGAGCAGTTCTTC
TRBJ2-5 | 15 | . | TRBV12-5 | TRBD1 | CASGLVQGAGETQYF | TGTGCTAGTGGTTTGGTTCAGGGGGCTGGAGAGACCCAGTACTTC
TRBJ2-7 | 14 | . | TRBV7-2 | TRBD1 | CASSLRQGAQEQYF | TGTGCCAGCAGCTTGAGACAGGGGGCGCAGGAGCAGTACTTC
TRBJ1-6 | 15 | many | TRBV28 | . | CASSAGEGRNSPLHF | TGTGCCAGCAGTGCAGGGGAGGGGAGGAATTCACCCCTCCACTTT
TRBJ1-5 | 15 | many | TRBV7-2 | . | CASSFSRGPNQPQHF | TGTGCCAGCAGCTTTAGCAGAGGGCCCAATCAGCCCCAGCATTTT
TRBJ2-7 | 15 | few | TRBV7-2 | . | CASSPQEILSYEQYF | TGTGCCAGCAGCCCCCAAGAGATACTATCCTACGAGCAGTACTTC
TRBJ2-7 | 15 | . | TRBV5-1 | . | CASSPASGVSYEQYF | TGCGCCAGCAGCCCTGCCTCAGGGGTCTCCTACGAGCAGTACTTC